This T cell receptor beta chain was identified during a study of shared clonotypes between healthy human individuals. Findings and caveats of the study: Clonotypes not shared had lower generation probabilities than those common to all four donors. Shared clonotypes: roughly 4.7% naive CD4, roughly 4% naive CD8, 2.3% memory CD4, under 0.45% memory CD8. For sorted subsets, rarefaction showed incomplete sequencing despite large depth. Limited genetic and exposure-history diversity came from having few donors.

TCRdb's copy holds only in-frame clones and misses some; the assay was immunoSEQ multiplex PCR. The top ten hold around 1.1% of the sample, which has about 2 million clones, about 95% seen once. Only CD45RO-negative cells positively selected for CCR7 counted as naive CD8 cells, so terminally differentiated effector memory CD45RA+ cells were excluded. A word on this clone: The antigen remains undetermined.

Germline loops: CDR1 MNHEY, CDR2 SMNVEV (reference sequence). This CDR3 has 15 residues. V was cut by 3 bases and J by 4 bases, with 16 bases left in between. The chain combines TRBV27 with TRBJ2-7; D perhaps matches TRBD2 (7 bases). The sequencing sample was made of naive CD8+ T cells sorted from blood. This sequence was found in a man in his late teens or twenties in good health. This chain's CDR3 is CASSFGGALAYEQYF. DNA of the CDR3: TGTGCCAGCAGTTTTGGGGGGGCTTTAGCATACGAGCAGTACTTC.